These 10 T cell receptor beta chains originate from one sample sequenced in a study of beta chain features in type 1 diabetes. No antigens are known for them. cDNA synthesis used the whole RNA isolate, giving expressed TCRB sequences. Only in-frame clones appear in the TCRdb table, and some are missing; sequencing was by immunoSEQ multiplex PCR. The sample shows a few hundred thousand clones, roughly 17% of them seen only once. Study-wide findings and caveats: Among patients with Type 1 diabetes, TCRB CDR3s were moderately but significantly shorter in every one of the four CD4+ subsets.

Sequences were obtained from naive CD4+ T cells from blood. Receptor source: a man younger than 45 with type 1 diabetes.

Notes on this clone: Other DNA sequences in the same sample also yield this CDR3. V and J are TRBV7-9 and TRBJ2-5; D not resolved. The CDR3 contains 11 residues. CDR1 is SEHNR and CDR2 is FQNEAQ in the germline V gene (reference sequence). V was trimmed by 5 bases and J by 2 bases, leaving 3 bases between them. The CDR3 spells CASSPQETQYF. The CDR3 bases are TGTGCCAGCAGCCCTCAAGAGACCCAGTACTTC.

V and J are TRBV23-1 and TRBJ2-7, with 8 bases fitting TRBD1. TRBV23-1 is noted as an ORF with a role that remains uncertain. This CDR3 has 19 residues. V shed 2 bases, J shed 2 bases, and the junction held 17 bases outside the gene matches. This CDR3 reads CASSQPGQDIPFVTYEQYF. DNA for the CDR3: TGCGCCAGCAGTCAACCGGGACAGGACATTCCGTTCGTAACCTACGAGCAGTACTTC.

The chain joins TRBV28 to TRBJ1-2; D uncertain. V gave up 6 bases and J gave up 8 bases, with 19 bases separating them. Germline V lookup: CDR1 MDHEN, CDR2 SYDVKM. The CDR3 spans 14 residues. The CDR3 reads CASSTSADWNGYTF. For the CDR3, the DNA is TGTGCCAGCAGCACCTCGGCCGATTGGAACGGCTACACCTTC.

This clone was picked up a small number of times. This chain joins TRBV19 and TRBJ2-4; 7 nucleotides align to TRBD2. V trimming: 6 bases; J trimming: 0 bases; junction bases outside the gene matches: 14. This CDR3 has 18 amino acids. Germline CDR1 LNHDA, CDR2 SQIVND (reference sequence). This CDR3 reads CASRTRASGKLAKNIQYF. The DNA for the CDR3 is TGTGCCAGTAGGACCAGGGCTAGCGGAAAACTAGCCAAAAACATTCAGTACTTC.

A few counts support this clone. This sample includes further DNA sequences coding for the same CDR3. The V and J genes are TRBV18 and TRBJ2-3; D gene uncertain. This CDR3 is built from 12 residues. Trimming took 3 bases from V and 5 from J, leaving 6 bases between them. Germline CDR1 KGHSH, CDR2 LQKENI. CDR3 protein: CASSPSGDTQYF. The CDR3 DNA is TGTGCCAGCTCACCCTCCGGAGATACGCAGTATTTT. The full variable domain, with the rest looked up from reference TRBV18 and TRBJ2-3, is NAGVMQNPRHLVRRRGQEARLRCSPMKGHSHVYWYRQLPEEGLKFMVYLQKENIIDESGMPKERFSAEFPKEGPSILRIQQVVRGDSAAYFCASSPSGDTQYFGPGTRLTVL.

The chain joins TRBV5-1 to TRBJ2-7; TRBD1 is a possible D gene (6 bases). Between the trimmed V and J ends, which lost 4 bases and 1 base, there was a span of 12 bases. The CDR3 consists of 14 residues. Germline V gene sequence: CDR1 SGHRS, CDR2 YFSETQ. The CDR3 region has the DNA TGCGCCAGCAGCCCCCCAGGACAGTCCTACGAGCAGTACTTC. Its protein product is CASSPPGQSYEQYF.

The chain has TRBV19 and TRBJ2-3, with D uncertain. This CDR3 comprises 15 residues. The V and J ends lost 10 bases and 7 bases respectively, with 24 bases between them. CDR1 and CDR2 from the germline V gene are LNHDA and SQIVND (reference sequence). The CDR3 region has the DNA TGTGCCATTTCCGGCGGATCCGAGAGTTCATATACGCAGTATTTT. Translated: CAISGGSESSYTQYF. Variable domain in full (rest from reference TRBV19 and TRBJ2-3): DGGITQSPKYLFRKEGQNVTLSCEQNLNHDAMYWYRQDPGQGLRLIYYSQIVNDFQKGDIAEGYSVSREKKESFPLTVTSAQKNPTAFYLCAISGGSESSYTQYFGPGTRLTVL.

This clone appeared a few times. V gene TRBV5-6 combines with J gene TRBJ2-1; TRBD2 aligns across 7 bases. With 2 bases clipped from V and 5 bases from J, the junction kept 10 bases outside the gene matches. CDR3 length equals 16 residues. Germline V gives CDR1 SGHDT, CDR2 YYEEEE. The DNA of the CDR3 is TGTGCCAGCAGCTTAACCCTGCTAGCGGCCCACAATGAGCAGTTCTTC. Amino acids: CASSLTLLAAHNEQFF.

This clone has just a few counts. This sequence joins TRBV9 and TRBJ2-2; D not certain. V lost 0 bases, J lost 6 bases, and 9 bases lay in between. CDR3 length: 14 residues. Germline-derived CDR1 and CDR2 are SGDLS and YYNGEE. The CDR3 DNA reads TGTGCCAGCAGCGTAGAAATGGTCGCCGGGGAGCTGTTTTTT. Translated, it gives CASSVEMVAGELFF. Using reference TRBV9 and TRBJ2-2 for the parts outside the CDR3, the full variable domain is DSGVTQTPKHLITATGQRVTLRCSPRSGDLSVYWYQQSLDQGLQFLIQYYNGEERAKGNILERFSAQQFPDLHSELNLSSLELGDSALYFCASSVEMVAGELFFGEGSRLTVL.

V and J are TRBV5-1 and TRBJ2-3; perhaps D is TRBD1 or TRBD2 (5 bases each). The V and J ends lost 5 bases and 0 bases respectively, with 22 bases between them. The CDR3 runs to 18 residues. Germline CDR1 reads SGHRS; CDR2 reads YFSETQ. Here the CDR3 reads CASRGVNYGPRSTDTQYF. The DNA of the CDR3 is TGCGCCAGCAGGGGGGTTAACTATGGCCCGAGGAGCACAGATACGCAGTATTTT.